This note documents a single T cell receptor beta chain sequence. What it recognizes is unknown. The record originates from a study of blood T cells in healthy people across ages. General observations from the study: Both naive CD4+ cell counts and diversity were greater in long-lived donors than in aged donors. Age showed a roughly linear inverse relationship with TCR beta diversity per million T cells.

Alongside a J-beta primer mix, a sample-barcoded 5' primer served in a second PCR lasting about 7 to 11 cycles. MiXCR, run by TCRdb on the 5' RACE reads, gives a single entry per CDR3 protein. The sample has 800,000 or so distinct CDR3 sequences; about 45% are singletons. Between the trimmed V and J ends, which lost 4 bases and 5 bases, there was a span of 12 bases. This CDR3 contains 13 residues. Germline CDR1 reads SGHRS; CDR2 reads YFSETQ. The TCR comes from a man at least 80 years old in good health. The specimen sequenced was blood. V gene TRBV5-1 combines with J gene TRBJ1-1; the D gene is possibly TRBD1 (6 bases). The CDR3: CASSHTGHTEAFF. For the CDR3, the DNA is TGCGCCAGCAGCCATACAGGGCATACTGAAGCTTTCTTT.